This TCR beta chain was sequenced during a study of CD8+CD57+ T cells in acquired aplastic anemia. Study background: The average for DNA from sorted CD4+ and CD8+ cells was about 2.9 ug. Roughly 11 million reads, on average, were obtained for CD4+ cells from healthy donors. General study points: Some 31 sequences, all CD8+ CDR3, were shared between patients and controls. CD8+ Simpson's diversity did not differ significantly between patients and controls.

The CDR3 contains 13 residues. The germline gives CDR1 DFQATT, CDR2 SNEGSKA (reference sequence). Between the trimmed V and J ends, which lost 6 bases and 9 bases, there was a span of 15 bases. TCR beta VDJ and CDR3 profiles were obtained from a genomic DNA template. One entry per CDR3 protein, called by TCRdb with MiXCR from the reads. Here the sample spans 150,000 to 200,000 distinct CDR3 sequences, 45% to 50% being singletons. Note on this clonotype: Its specificity is not known.

Sequencing was done on a sample of sorted CD4+, CD8+, or CD8+CD57+ T cells (not recorded which) from PBMCs. The chain uses TRBV20-1 and TRBJ1-6, with D tentatively TRBD1 (5 bases). This clonotype was sampled from a human donor in good health. The CDR3 reads CSADLGTASPLHF. The CDR3 nucleotides read TGCAGTGCAGACTTGGGGACGGCTTCACCCCTCCACTTT.